This T cell receptor (beta chain) was identified during a study of CD8 T cells in Susac syndrome. Those who served as multiple sclerosis controls were treatment-naive patients with stable or active relapsing-remitting disease. The CD8+ and CD4+ T cells were isolated magnetically using a negative isolation approach, whereas the TEMRA cells were enriched by FACS. Comments on this clonotype: The target antigen is unknown.

The CDR3 loop spans 17 amino acids. The V gene end was trimmed by 5 bases and the J gene end by 0 bases; junction bases not matched to a gene: 4. CDR1 SGHRS and CDR2 YFSETQ come from the germline V gene. Study outcomes and limitations: The study's TCR sequencing and HLA analysis drew on a certain number of individuals. That number was acknowledged as relatively small.

RNA totalling about 0.45 to 1 ug underwent reverse transcription with random hexamers. The immunoSEQ assay covered 54 Vbeta and 13 Jbeta segments for CDR3. MiXCR, applied by TCRdb to the immunoSEQ multiplex PCR reads, yields one record per CDR3 protein. The sample has some 130,000 distinct CDR3 sequences, about 95% seen once; the top ten hold around 0.12%. Sequencing was carried out using CD4+ T cells from PBMCs. The gene calls are TRBV5-1 and TRBJ2-2; 13 positions match TRBD2. The receptor comes from a human donor with multiple sclerosis. Here the CDR3 DNA reads TGCGCCAGCAGACTGACTAGCGGGGGGACGAACACCGGGGAGCTGTTTTTT. It encodes CASRLTSGGTNTGELFF.